One sample yielded the 2 T cell receptor beta chains listed below, sequenced in a study of pediatric ulcerative colitis. The method was immunoSEQ multiplex PCR; TCRdb's version includes in-frame clones alone and lacks a portion of them. The data hold 35,000 to 45,000 clones, with approximately 87% observed a single time. Sequenced input: blood. The receptors come from a girl aged 5 to 17 with moderate ulcerative colitis.

The genes are TRBV19 and TRBJ2-4; D remains ambiguous. Germline assignment: CDR1 LNHDA and CDR2 SQIVND (reference sequence). Deletions cut 5 bases from V and 6 bases from J, with 5 bases between. This CDR3 contains 11 residues. The CDR3 DNA sequence: TGTGCCAGTAGTGGCGGAAACATTCAGTACTTC. This codes for CASSGGNIQYF.

The chain couples TRBV4-1 to TRBJ1-5; possibly TRBD1 for D (5 bases). Trimming shortened V by 1 base and J by 6 bases, and 16 bases separated the two germline ends. Per germline, CDR1 MGHRA and CDR2 YSYEKL. This CDR3 region has 16 residues. CDR3 loop: CASSQVWARGSQPQHF. In DNA form, the CDR3 reads TGCGCCAGCAGCCAAGTGTGGGCCCGGGGGAGTCAGCCCCAGCATTTT.